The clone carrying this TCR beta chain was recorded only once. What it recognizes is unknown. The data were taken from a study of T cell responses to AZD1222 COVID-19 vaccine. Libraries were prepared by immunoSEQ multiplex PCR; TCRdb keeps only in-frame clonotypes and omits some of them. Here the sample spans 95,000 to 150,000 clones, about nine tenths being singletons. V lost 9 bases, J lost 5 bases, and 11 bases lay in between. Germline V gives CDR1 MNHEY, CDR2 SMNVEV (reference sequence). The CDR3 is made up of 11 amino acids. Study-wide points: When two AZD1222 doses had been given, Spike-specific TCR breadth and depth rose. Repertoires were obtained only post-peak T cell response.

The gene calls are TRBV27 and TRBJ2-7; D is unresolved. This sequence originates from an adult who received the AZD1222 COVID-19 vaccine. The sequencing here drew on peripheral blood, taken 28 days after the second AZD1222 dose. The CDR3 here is CARWVPHEQYF. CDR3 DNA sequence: TGTGCCAGGTGGGTTCCCCACGAGCAGTACTTC.